This T cell receptor beta chain was sequenced in a study of cytomegalovirus exposure and HLA in healthy donors. Study observations and caveats: The study assumed roughly uniform donor sequencing depth for presence/absence analyses. Some public TCRs appeared in many individuals, while most sequences were rare. Using a false discovery rate of 0.05, a later analysis showed that 15,000 to 20,000 TCR beta sequences were associated with HLA alleles.

The PCR ran on 60 Vbeta and 13 Jbeta primers. Using immunoSEQ multiplex PCR, the repertoire was profiled, and TCRdb retains in-frame clones only, with some absent. The table shows over 65,000 clones, with about 81% occurring only once. The table lists this clone with a few counts. The antigen is undetermined. The germline V gene encodes CDR1 MNHEY and CDR2 SMNVEV (reference sequence). This CDR3 is built from 15 residues. The ends were cut back, 7 bases at V and 1 base at J, with 16 bases in the middle. It was healthy bone marrow donors who served as donors. This clonotype was obtained from a human donor in good health. The sequenced sample consisted of PBMCs. The rearrangement joins TRBV27 to TRBJ1-2; D gene uncertain. The CDR3 reads CASKSAGNLNYGYTF. CDR3 coding DNA: TGTGCCAGCAAAAGCGCCGGAAACCTTAACTATGGCTACACCTTC.